The 8 T cell receptor beta chains presented below share a single source sample, sequenced in a study of beta chain features in type 1 diabetes. Every bit of the isolated RNA underwent reverse transcription, so sequencing read expressed TCRB transcripts. Using immunoSEQ multiplex PCR, the repertoire was profiled, and TCRdb retains in-frame clones only, with some absent. The sample holds some 500,000 clones, more than 9.5% seen once. Sequencing input: naive CD4+ T cells from blood. These receptor sequences come from a woman aged 18-35 years in good health.

The J gene is TRBJ2-5, the V gene TRBV18, with D maybe TRBD1 (6 bases). The ends were cut back, 2 bases at V and 2 bases at J, with 12 bases in the middle. Germline V gene data show CDR1 as KGHSH and CDR2 as LQKENI. The CDR3 length is 15 residues. The CDR3 region has the DNA TGTGCCAGCTCACCAGATCAGGGGAGTCAAGAGACCCAGTACTTC. Its protein is CASSPDQGSQETQYF.

The chain is built from TRBV7-9 and TRBJ2-5; unclear D gene. Germline V gene data show CDR1 as SEHNR and CDR2 as FQNEAQ (reference sequence). CDR3 length equals 11 residues. Trimming took 7 bases from V and 5 from J, leaving 8 bases between them. The CDR3 region is CASTISETQYF. CDR3 sequence (DNA): TGTGCCAGCACCATATCGGAGACCCAGTACTTC.

This chain connects TRBV15 to TRBJ2-3, with TRBD1 matching over 8 bases. V was pared by 5 bases and J by 2 bases, with 9 bases of the junction left unmatched. Germline-derived CDR1 and CDR2 are LNHNV and YYDKDF (reference sequence). The CDR3 is 16 residues long. CDR3 amino acids: CATSPTGTGLTDTQYF. CDR3 bases: TGTGCCACCAGCCCCACCGGGACAGGTCTCACAGATACGCAGTATTTT. The full variable domain, in which reference TRBV15 and TRBJ2-3 provide the parts outside the CDR3, is DAMVIQNPRYQVTQFGKPVTLSCSQTLNHNVMYWYQQKSSQAPKLLFHYYDKDFNNEADTPDNFQSRRPNTSFCFLDIRSPGLGDTAMYLCATSPTGTGLTDTQYFGPGTRLTVL.

This clone was picked up a small number of times. The V and J genes are TRBV4-3 and TRBJ1-2; weak D call: TRBD1 (5 bases). CDR1 and CDR2 from the germline V gene are LGHNA and YSLEER. V lost 6 bases and J lost 5, with 19 bases in between. CDR3 length: 15 residues. In DNA, the CDR3 is TGCGCCAGCAGTCAGGGCAGCTTCCCTTCGTATGGCTACACCTTC. Residues: CASSQGSFPSYGYTF.

The CDR3 here is CAWSENEKLFF. The DNA for the CDR3 is TGTGCCTGGAGTGAAAATGAAAAACTGTTTTTT. This chain uses TRBV30 with TRBJ1-4; the D is unclear. The CDR3 length is 11 residues. Germline CDR1 reads GTSNPN; CDR2 reads SVGIG (reference sequence). Trimming took off 1 base at V and 5 bases at J, with 2 bases between the two ends.

There are a few counts of this clone. The chain joins TRBV7-9 to TRBJ2-3; 9 nucleotides line up with TRBD2. V dropped 3 bases and J dropped 6; count of bases not matched to a gene: 7. CDR1 and CDR2 (germline): SEHNR, FQNEAQ (reference sequence). The CDR3 spans 15 residues. The CDR3 DNA is TGTGCCAGCAGCTTTAGCGGGGGCGCGGGGGATACGCAGTATTTT. Protein sequence: CASSFSGGAGDTQYF. Full variable domain (rest looked up from reference TRBV7-9 and TRBJ2-3): DTGVSQNPRHKITKRGQNVTFRCDPISEHNRLYWYRQTLGQGPEFLTYFQNEAQLEKSRLLSDRFSAERPKGSFSTLEIQRTEQGDSAMYLCASSFSGGAGDTQYFGPGTRLTVL.

The V gene is TRBV2, the J gene TRBJ1-5; D unclear. The CDR3 spans 14 residues. The V end lost 7 bases, the J end lost 9 bases, and 19 bases lay between the germline ends. Germline CDR1 and CDR2: SNHLY and FYNNEI. Written as DNA, the CDR3 is TGTGCCAGCAACTTCGACGCCTCCTTGCGGCCCCAGCATTTT. Amino acid sequence: CASNFDASLRPQHF. The full variable domain, with the rest looked up from reference TRBV2 and TRBJ1-5, is EPEVTQTPSHQVTQMGQEVILRCVPISNHLYFYWYRQILGQKVEFLVSFYNNEISEKSEIFDDQFSVERPDGSNFTLKIRSTKLEDSAMYFCASNFDASLRPQHFGDGTRLSIL.

This clone appeared a few times. The chain uses TRBV28 and TRBJ2-7, with D hard to call. V was trimmed by 2 bases and J by 4 bases, leaving 15 bases between them. The CDR3 totals 15 residues. Germline V gene lookup returns CDR1 MDHEN and CDR2 SYDVKM. The DNA for the CDR3 is TGTGCCAGCAGTTTACCCGCCAGGTTTGAGTACGAGCAGTACTTC. Amino acids: CASSLPARFEYEQYF.